The 2 T cell receptor beta chains reported below all come from one sample, sequenced in a study of cytomegalovirus exposure and HLA in healthy donors. The PCR had 60 Vbeta and 13 Jbeta primers. The data were produced by immunoSEQ multiplex PCR, yet TCRdb's version contains in-frame clones alone and is incomplete. The sample has approximately 190,000 clones; 65% to 90% are singletons. The sequenced material came from PBMCs. Receptors originate from a man in his forties in good health and CMV-seropositive.

V gene TRBV9 combines with J gene TRBJ1-5, with D unclear. The CDR3 contains 14 residues. V was pared by 4 bases and J by 3 bases, with 11 bases between. Germline assignment: CDR1 SGDLS and CDR2 YYNGEE. The CDR3 coding sequence is TGTGCCAGCAGCACCCGGGGTCCCAATCAGCCCCAGCATTTT. Its protein product is CASSTRGPNQPQHF.

This chain links TRBV5-1 with TRBJ2-5; D might be TRBD2 (6 bases). TRBJ2-7 explains the end of the DNA better; the J call may be wrong. This CDR3 contains 15 residues. Germline CDR1 SGHRS, CDR2 YFSETQ. Here the CDR3 DNA reads TGCGCCAGCAGCCCCCCACGGAGGGAACGACACGAGCAGTACTTC. This codes for CASSPPRRERHEQYF.